This is a list of T cell receptor beta chains from one sample in a study of T cells in Graves' hyperthyroidism and ophthalmopathy. TCRdb analysed the multiplex PCR reads with MiXCR anew, one entry per CDR3 protein. The sample holds roughly 580,000 distinct CDR3 sequences, around 42% seen once. The material sequenced was peripheral blood or thyroid tissue (not recorded which). These receptors all stem from a woman between 18 and 29 years old with Graves' hyperthyroidism. Each CDR3 is given with its conserved first and last residue. Each record gives: V gene, clone size, D gene, J gene, CDR3 DNA, CDR3 protein. The D gene is left open where the match is weak. Clone size is shown for a subset of rows, as once, few, many or a class of expanded clone.

>TRBV7-6|NA|TRBD1|TRBJ2-5
TGTGCCAGCAGCTTTCTGACAGGGCTTCAAGAGACCCAGTACTTC
CASSFLTGLQETQYF
>TRBV20-1|few|NA|TRBJ2-7
TGCAGTGCAAGGGCCGCAGCGGATCCCTACGAGCAGTACTTC
CSARAAADPYEQYF
>TRBV7-9|many|NA|TRBJ1-2
TGTGCCAGCACTTTGGGGGGTGGCTATGGCTACACCTTC
CASTLGGGYGYTF
>TRBV25-1|NA|NA|TRBJ1-2
TGTGCCAGCAGTGAATCAGGGTCCCATGGCTACACCTTC
CASSESGSHGYTF
>TRBV29-1|NA|TRBD1|TRBJ1-5
TGCAGCGCTAGACAGGGGGCCCTTCAGCCCCAGCATTTT
CSARQGALQPQHF
>TRBV2|NA|NA|TRBJ2-7
TGTGCCAGCACCAGGCCCTCCTACGAGCAGTACTTC
CASTRPSYEQYF
>TRBV25-1|many|NA|TRBJ1-5
TGTGCCAGCAGCACAGGGTTTCAGCCCCAGCATTTT
CASSTGFQPQHF
>TRBV29-1|many|TRBD1|TRBJ2-5
TGCAGCGTTGAATTCAGTGGGACAGGGTGGGAGACCCAGTACTTC
CSVEFSGTGWETQYF
>TRBV15|NA|NA|TRBJ2-6
TGTGCCACCAGCAGAGAAGGACTGACTTTC
CATSREGLTF
>TRBV7-2|NA|NA|TRBJ2-2
TGTGCCAGCAGCTTGTTGGGGGGAAGGAGCACCGGGGAGCTGTTTTTT
CASSLLGGRSTGELFF
>TRBV9|few|NA|TRBJ1-3
TGTGCCAGCAGTTCAGGTGGTACTCGGGGAAACACCATATATTTT
CASSSGGTRGNTIYF
>TRBV10-3|NA|NA|TRBJ1-4
TGTGCCTGGAGTGTACACAGGGAAGATGAAAAACTGTTTTTT
CAWSVHREDEKLFF
>TRBV4-1|NA|NA|TRBJ1-1
TGCGCCAGCAGCCAAGAGGAACAGGGCCGCACTGAAGCTTTCTTT
CASSQEEQGRTEAFF
>TRBV10-3|many|NA|TRBJ1-1
TGTGCCATCATGAGGGACGGAACTGAAGCTTTCTTT
CAIMRDGTEAFF
>TRBV7-3|many|NA|TRBJ2-7
TGTGCCAGCAGCCCCGGTAGGGCTTACGAGCAGTACTTC
CASSPGRAYEQYF
>TRBV7-2|NA|TRBD1|TRBJ1-5
TGTGCCAGCTCATCGGGACAGGGGGAGCCCCAGCATTTT
CASSSGQGEPQHF
>TRBV2|NA|NA|TRBJ1-2
TGTGCCAGCAGTTACGCGGCCTCAAACTATGGCTACACCTTC
CASSYAASNYGYTF
>TRBV7-9|many|NA|TRBJ1-1
TGTGCCAGCAGCGCCGCCGGGCTCGAAGCTTTCTTT
CASSAAGLEAFF
>TRBV11-2|NA|TRBD1|TRBJ1-5
TGTGCCAGCAGTTCCGGGACAGCGGACTTTTATAGCAATCAGCCCCAGCATTTT
CASSSGTADFYSNQPQHF
>TRBV7-9|NA|TRBD1|TRBJ1-2
TGTGCCAGCAGCCCGGACAGGGCTTCCTATGGCTACACCTTC
CASSPDRASYGYTF
>TRBV15|many|NA|TRBJ2-5
TGTGCCACCAGCAGTGGCAGGGGGAGGGAGACCCAGTACTTC
CATSSGRGRETQYF
>TRBV2|many|TRBD1|TRBJ1-5
TGTGCCATTACGGACAGGGCGAACCAGCCCCAGCATTTT
CAITDRANQPQHF
>TRBV25-1|NA|NA|TRBJ1-5
TGTGCCTGGAGTGCCAGGACGGGACAGCCCCAGCATTTT
CAWSARTGQPQHF
>TRBV9|NA|NA|TRBJ1-6
TGTGCCATCAGTGCTAGGAGATTCCGGGACAATTATTCACCCCTCCACTTT
CAISARRFRDNYSPLHF
>TRBV6-1|NA|NA|TRBJ1-1
TGTGCCAGCAACGGACCCGATGAAGCTTTCTTT
CASNGPDEAFF
>TRBV7-9|NA|NA|TRBJ1-1
TGTGCCAGCAGCTCCCCCTGGAGGACTGAAGCTTTCTTT
CASSSPWRTEAFF
>TRBV7-9|NA|NA|TRBJ1-2
TGTGCCAGCAGCCTGACAGAGAACTATGACTACACCTTC
CASSLTENYDYTF
>TRBV6-6|NA|NA|TRBJ1-3
TGTGCCAGCAGTTTATACGCCTTTGGAAACACCATATATTTT
CASSLYAFGNTIYF
>TRBV7-9|NA|NA|TRBJ1-2
TGTGCCAGCAGCGCCGCCGACAGCTTATTCTATGGCTACACCTTC
CASSAADSLFYGYTF
>TRBV7-2|many|NA|TRBJ1-5
TGTGCCAGCAGCCTTACCTTGAGCAATCAGCCCCAGCATTTT
CASSLTLSNQPQHF
>TRBV7-2|NA|TRBD2|TRBJ2-3
TGTGCCAGCAGCTTATCGCTAGCGGGGAACACAGATACGCAGTATTTT
CASSLSLAGNTDTQYF
>TRBV7-9|NA|TRBD2|TRBJ2-5
TGTGCCAGCAGCCAAGAAGAGGTAGCGGGAGTTGAGACCCAGTACTTC
CASSQEEVAGVETQYF
>TRBV15|few|NA|TRBJ1-2
TGTGCCACCAGCAGAGATCTAGCGGACATAAACTATGGCTACACCTTC
CATSRDLADINYGYTF
>TRBV15|NA|NA|TRBJ2-7
TGTGCCACCAGCAGCTCGGGCCACGAGCAGTACTTC
CATSSSGHEQYF
>TRBV15|many|NA|TRBJ2-7
TGTGCCACCAGCAGAGACGTTATGCGGAACTCCTACGAGCAGTACTTC
CATSRDVMRNSYEQYF
>TRBV24-1|many|NA|TRBJ2-5
TGTGCCACCAGTGATTGGCAGGAGAAACAAGAGACCCAGTACTTC
CATSDWQEKQETQYF
>TRBV14|few|NA|TRBJ2-5
TGTGCCAGCAGCCAAGCCCCTCCCGGAAGGCCACAAGAGACCCAGTACTTC
CASSQAPPGRPQETQYF
>TRBV12-3/TRBV12-4|NA|NA|TRBJ2-5
TGTGCCAGCAGTTACGGCAGGGGCTACGGGGAGACCCAGTACTTC
CASSYGRGYGETQYF
>TRBV7-4|NA|NA|TRBJ2-7
TGTGCCAGCAGCCAGCCCCGTCTGGGCCTTGCGGGGACCTACGAGCAGTACTTC
CASSQPRLGLAGTYEQYF
>TRBV2|once|TRBD1|TRBJ1-3
TGTGCCAGCAGAGATATTTACAGGGGCCCGGGAAACACCATATATTTT
CASRDIYRGPGNTIYF
>TRBV7-6|NA|TRBD1|TRBJ2-7
TGTGCCAGCAGCTTGGATGAGGACAGGACCTCCTACGAGCAGTACTTC
CASSLDEDRTSYEQYF
>TRBV20-1|NA|NA|TRBJ1-1
TGCAGTGCTAGTCACATTCGACGGTCGGGGAACACTGAAGCTTTCTTT
CSASHIRRSGNTEAFF
>TRBV20-1|few|NA|TRBJ2-7
TGCAGTGCTAGATCTGCGTCCCCCTACGAGCAGTACTTC
CSARSASPYEQYF
>TRBV10-3|many|NA|TRBJ1-2
TGTGCCAGCGCTGGGAGGGGCATGGATGGCTACACCTTC
CASAGRGMDGYTF
>TRBV10-3|NA|NA|TRBJ1-1
TGTGCCATCAGTGCGGGACTAGAAGCTTTCTTT
CAISAGLEAFF
>TRBV10-3|NA|TRBD2|TRBJ2-5
TGTGCCACGTCTCGGACTAGCGGAGATGATCAAGAGACCCAGTACTTC
CATSRTSGDDQETQYF
>TRBV2|NA|NA|TRBJ2-2
TGTGCCAGAAGACAGAGGGAGCTGTTTTTT
CARRQRELFF
>TRBV7-9|NA|NA|TRBJ1-1
TGTGCCAGCAGTTTAGAGGGGGAGTACACTGAAGCTTTCTTT
CASSLEGEYTEAFF
>TRBV6-1|once|NA|TRBJ2-5
TGTGCCAGCAGTGACTGGTTCCAGTCGGATGGCTACACCTTGGAAGAGACCCAGTACTTC
CASSDWFQSDGYTLEETQYF
>TRBV7-3|NA|TRBD2|TRBJ2-7
TGTGCCAGCAGCTACGATCGAGCGGGAGGGCCTGGCGAGCAGTACTTC
CASSYDRAGGPGEQYF
>TRBV25-1|once|NA|TRBJ1-2
TGTGCCAGCAGTGCCTGGGCTATGAACTATGGCTACACCTTC
CASSAWAMNYGYTF
>TRBV7-3|few|NA|TRBJ2-7
TGTGCCAGCAGCCCCTCAGCGGCTTCCTACGAGCAGTACTTC
CASSPSAASYEQYF
>TRBV10-3|NA|TRBD1|TRBJ1-1
TGTGCCACACAGGGGGAAGTCGCTGAAGCTTTCTTT
CATQGEVAEAFF
>TRBV25-1|NA|TRBD1|TRBJ2-1
TGTGCCAGCAGTGAATCCGGGGACAGGCAGTTCTTC
CASSESGDRQFF
>TRBV7-9|many|TRBD1|TRBJ1-6
TGTGCCAGCAGCATGTGGGACAGGGCGAATTCACCCCTCCACTTT
CASSMWDRANSPLHF
>TRBV7-2|NA|NA|TRBJ2-5
TGTGCCAGCAGCTTACTGGACTTACAAGAGACCCAGTACTTC
CASSLLDLQETQYF
>TRBV7-9|NA|NA|TRBJ2-2
TGTGCCAGCAACCGTTACGGGACGACCCTAACCGGGGAGCTGTTTTTT
CASNRYGTTLTGELFF
>TRBV5-1|NA|TRBD1|TRBJ1-1
TGCGCCAGCAGCTTGGTAATACGGACAGGGCTCATGAACACTGAAGCTTTCTTT
CASSLVIRTGLMNTEAFF
>TRBV11-2|once|NA|TRBJ2-7
TGTGCCAGCAGCTTAGACGAGGGAGCCCACGAGCAGTACTTC
CASSLDEGAHEQYF
>TRBV2|NA|NA|TRBJ1-1
TGTGCCAATCTACAGGGTAACACCGAAGCTTTCTTT
CANLQGNTEAFF